This TCR beta chain was captured in a study of blood T cell repertoires in COVID-19. Overall study: Samples representing acute and convalescent COVID-19 were sourced from the United States, Italy and Spain. T cells, B-cell-depleted T cells, or PBMCs provided the cDNA or gDNA that served as material.

The CDR3 runs to 14 residues. Losses at the gene ends were 2 bases for V and 10 bases for J; bases not matched to a gene: 6. The germline V gene has CDR1 LGHDT and CDR2 YNNKEL (reference sequence). Original processing notes: From reference gene primer amplification, estimates of nucleated cell counts were derived. TCRdb's table, derived via immunoSEQ multiplex PCR, lists solely in-frame clones and lacks some. V and J calls and clone size are as listed in that table; D and trimming were resolved from the DNA. The table has approximately 260,000 clones, 82% seen once; the top ten hold 4.5% to 6%. The sample comprised peripheral blood. The clonotype was recovered from an elderly woman with active or convalescent COVID-19. The chain recombines TRBV3-1 (or the pseudogene TRBV3-2) with TRBJ2-1, with 9 positions matching TRBD1. DNA of the CDR3: TGTGCCAGCAGCCAAAACAGGGGGCAAGGGGAGCAGTTCTTC. It yields the protein CASSQNRGQGEQFF.